This TCR beta chain was recorded in a study of glioma-infiltrating T cells. Notes on the study in general: Gliomas, especially low-grade, showed above-expected tissue-blood divergence; non-neoplastic patients showed below. Tissue and blood shared very few CDR3 sequences.

This clonotype was found many times. The antigen is not known. Using RNA template, CDR3s of TCR alpha and beta were amplified with iRepertoire arm-PCR. One-step reverse transcription and amplification started from approximately 100-400 ng of tissue mRNA or PBMC total RNA. TCRdb re-called the multiplex PCR reads through MiXCR, storing one row per CDR3 protein. In the table there are more than 95,000 distinct CDR3 sequences, 20% to 25% of which are singletons. Germline values: CDR1 SGHTA, CDR2 FQGNSA. Trimming cost V 5 bases and J 5 bases, with 14 bases left between them. The CDR3 is made up of 14 amino acids.

This TCR came from a human donor with low-grade glioma or glioblastoma, undergoing nonglioma brain surgery, or in good health (not recorded which). Sequencing was carried out using glioma tissue, nonneoplastic brain tissue, or PBMCs (not recorded which). This chain joins TRBV7-2 and TRBJ2-3; D unclear. CDR3 residues: CASSAGPTRDTQYF. As DNA, the CDR3 is TGTGCCAGCAGCGCCGGGCCCACGCGAGATACGCAGTATTTT. The variable domain in full, with the rest retrieved from reference TRBV7-2 and TRBJ2-3, is GAGVSQSPSNKVTEKGKDVELRCDPISGHTALYWYRQSLGQGLEFLIYFQGNSAPDKSGLPSDRFSAERTGGSVSTLTIQRTQQEDSAVYLCASSAGPTRDTQYFGPGTRLTVL.